This T cell receptor (beta chain) was sequenced in a study of patients and donors after allogeneic stem cell transplantation. The CDR3 totals 11 residues. From germline, CDR1 is SGDLS and CDR2 YYNGEE. Trimming pared 4 bases from V and 0 bases from J, leaving 1 base between. TCRdb called the RT-PCR reads again in MiXCR, with one record for every CDR3 protein. Of 20,000 to 25,000 distinct CDR3 sequences in the sample, about 30% were seen once. The sequenced sample consisted of blood, either unsorted or a sorted T cell fraction (not recorded which). The source of this sequence is a human donor who was either an allogeneic HSCT recipient or a stem cell or donor lymphocyte infusion donor (not recorded which). It is not recorded whose cells these are; they may come from a transplant donor. The chain employs TRBV9 and TRBJ2-5; D call uncertain. The CDR3 DNA reads TGTGCCAGCAGCAACCAAGAGACCCAGTACTTC. It translates to CASSNQETQYF.